The clone carrying this T cell receptor beta chain was observed a handful of times. Its specificity is unknown. Together with a sample-barcoded 5' primer, a J-beta primer mix was included in a second PCR lasting about 6 to 11 cycles. Each TCR beta cDNA got a 12-nucleotide random molecular identifier. TCRdb re-called the 5' RACE reads through MiXCR, storing one row per CDR3 protein. The sample lists 630,000 or so distinct CDR3 sequences; 32% were seen once. This specimen comes from a study of blood T cells in healthy people across ages. Study-level results: When set beside aged donors, long-lived donors presented more naive CD4+ cells and higher diversity. While age rose, TCR beta diversity per million T cells dropped in a roughly linear way.

V shed 3 bases and J 9 bases; nucleotides not matched to a gene: 11. This CDR3 contains 15 residues. In germline, CDR1 is DFQATT, CDR2 SNEGSKA (reference sequence). Each donor gave ten milliliters of peripheral blood. The clonotype comes from a woman aged 80 or over in good health. The chain links TRBV20-1 to TRBJ2-1, with 10 bases fitting TRBD1. Input material: blood. CDR3 protein: CSARLRDRGAREQFF. The CDR3, as DNA: TGCAGTGCTAGGCTCCGGGACAGGGGAGCCCGTGAGCAGTTCTTC.